The rows below give T cell receptor beta chains drawn from one sample of a study of early T cells in non-severe SARS-CoV-2 infection. TCRdb reprocessed the 5' RACE reads with MiXCR, giving one entry per CDR3 protein. The profile shows 68,000 or so distinct CDR3 sequences, about 12% of them singletons. Sequenced material: whole blood. These receptors came from an adult who was a healthcare worker with PCR-confirmed SARS-CoV-2 infection or an uninfected control (not recorded which). CDR3s include the opening cysteine and the closing phenylalanine or tryptophan. D genes are given only for firm matches. Clone size, where shown, is once, few, many, or a class for clones that have expanded.

V gene	clone size	J gene	D gene	CDR3 length	CDR3 DNA	CDR3 protein
TRBV7-2	many	TRBJ2-1	-	12	TGTGCCAGCAGCCCCGTTTTGGATGAGCAGTTCTTC	CASSPVLDEQFF
TRBV29-1	many	TRBJ2-1	-	15	TGCAGCGTTGAATTCGTCCTAAGGCCTTACAATGAGCAGTTCTTC	CSVEFVLRPYNEQFF
TRBV5-1	-	TRBJ1-6	-	15	TGCGCCAGCAGCTTGGGACAGGCCTATAATTCACCCCTCCACTTT	CASSLGQAYNSPLHF
TRBV6-1	few	TRBJ1-1	TRBD1	14	TGTGCCAGCAGGCTTCAGGGGGTGGGCACTGAAGCTTTCTTT	CASRLQGVGTEAFF
TRBV5-4	many	TRBJ2-3	TRBD2	15	TGTGCCAGCAGCTTACGCGGGGGGGCCCGAGATACGCAGTATTTT	CASSLRGGARDTQYF
TRBV6-2/TRBV6-3	few	TRBJ2-7	-	15	TGTGCCAGCAGTTATCTCGGGACCCTCCCCAGCGAGCAGTACTTC	CASSYLGTLPSEQYF
TRBV6-1	few	TRBJ2-2	-	16	TGTGCCAGCAGTGAAGGACCGACGAGGGTCACCGGGGAGCTGTTTTTT	CASSEGPTRVTGELFF
TRBV29-1	many	TRBJ2-1	-	15	TGCAGCGTTGAACGGAGCCCGGGACTCGACGGAAAGAGGTTCTTC	CSVERSPGLDGKRFF
TRBV20-1	-	TRBJ1-2	-	13	TGCAGTGCTAGGCGCGGGCGGGACTATGGCTACACCTTC	CSARRGRDYGYTF
TRBV27	medium-sized	TRBJ2-5	-	15	TGTGCCAGCAGTCCCGGGGGCCGAAGTGGGGAGACCCAGTACTTC	CASSPGGRSGETQYF
TRBV12-3/TRBV12-4	-	TRBJ2-3	-	15	TGTGCCAGCAGTTTCGGCAGCAGCGACACAGATACGCAGTATTTT	CASSFGSSDTDTQYF
TRBV5-1	-	TRBJ2-1	TRBD2	18	TGCGCCAGCAGCTCCCGGCTAGCGGGGGGCACCTCCTACAATGAGCAGTTCTTC	CASSSRLAGGTSYNEQFF
TRBV7-2	few	TRBJ2-5	-	15	TGTGCCAGCAGCTATTTACACCGACGGGAAGAGACCCAGTACTTC	CASSYLHRREETQYF
TRBV6-6	few	TRBJ1-4	-	15	TGTGCCAGCAGTGATTCCGGGATTTTGGGAGAAAAACTGTTTTTT	CASSDSGILGEKLFF
TRBV10-3	-	TRBJ2-5	TRBD2	13	TGTGCCATCGGACTAGCGAGAGGAGAGACCCAGTACTTC	CAIGLARGETQYF
TRBV23-1	few	TRBJ2-7	TRBD1	17	TGCGCCAGCAGTCAAGCAGTCCCCGGGGACAGCTCCTACGAGCAGTACTTC	CASSQAVPGDSSYEQYF
TRBV7-9	-	TRBJ2-2	-	16	TGTGCCAGCGGCGGAGATCGGGACATCCCCACCGGGGAGCTGTTTTTT	CASGGDRDIPTGELFF
TRBV7-9	many	TRBJ2-5	TRBD2	16	TGTGCCAGCAGCTTAAGTATTAGCGGGGGACAAGAGACCCAGTACTTC	CASSLSISGGQETQYF